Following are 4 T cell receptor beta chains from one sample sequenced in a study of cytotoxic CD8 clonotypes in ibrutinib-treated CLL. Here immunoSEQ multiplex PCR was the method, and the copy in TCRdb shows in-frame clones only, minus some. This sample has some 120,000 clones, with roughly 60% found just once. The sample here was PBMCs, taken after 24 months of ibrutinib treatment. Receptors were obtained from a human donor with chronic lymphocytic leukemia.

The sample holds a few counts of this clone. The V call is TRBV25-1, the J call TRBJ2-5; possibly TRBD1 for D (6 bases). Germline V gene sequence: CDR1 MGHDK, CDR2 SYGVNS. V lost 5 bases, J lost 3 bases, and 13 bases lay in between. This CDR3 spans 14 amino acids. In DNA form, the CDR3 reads TGTGCCAGCAGTACTCGGACAGTAGAAGAGACCCAGTACTTC. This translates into CASSTRTVEETQYF.

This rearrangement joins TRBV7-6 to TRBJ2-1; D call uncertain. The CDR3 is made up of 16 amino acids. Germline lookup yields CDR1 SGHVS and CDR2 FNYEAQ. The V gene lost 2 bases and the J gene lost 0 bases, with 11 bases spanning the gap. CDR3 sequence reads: CASSLTALSSYNEQFF. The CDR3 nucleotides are TGTGCCAGCAGCTTAACAGCCCTCAGCTCCTACAATGAGCAGTTCTTC.

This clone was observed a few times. In nucleotides, the CDR3 is TGTGCCAGCAGCTTGACGACAGGGGCCACCGGGGAGCTGTTTTTT. Encoded protein: CASSLTTGATGELFF. This rearrangement joins TRBV5-4 to TRBJ2-2; 8 bases fit TRBD1. Germline V gene sequence: CDR1 SGHNT, CDR2 YYREEE (reference sequence). This CDR3 contains 15 residues. V lost 1 base to trimming and J lost 4 bases; unmatched junction nucleotides: 3.

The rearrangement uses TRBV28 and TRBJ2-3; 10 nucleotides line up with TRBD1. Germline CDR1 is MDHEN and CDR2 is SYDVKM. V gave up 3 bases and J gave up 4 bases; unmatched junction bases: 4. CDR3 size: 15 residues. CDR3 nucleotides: TGTGCCAGCAGTTTCTTGACAGGGGGCTCAGATACGCAGTATTTT. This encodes CASSFLTGGSDTQYF.